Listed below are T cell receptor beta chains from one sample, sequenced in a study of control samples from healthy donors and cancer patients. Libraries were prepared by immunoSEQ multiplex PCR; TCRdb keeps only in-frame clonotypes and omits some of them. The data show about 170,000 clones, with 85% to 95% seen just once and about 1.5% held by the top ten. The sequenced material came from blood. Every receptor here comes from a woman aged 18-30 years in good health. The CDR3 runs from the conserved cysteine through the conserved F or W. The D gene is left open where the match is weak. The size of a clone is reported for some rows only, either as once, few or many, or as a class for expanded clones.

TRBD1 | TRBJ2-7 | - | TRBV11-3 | CASSRGQGVEQYF | TGTGCCAGCAGCCGAGGACAGGGGGTCGAGCAGTACTTC
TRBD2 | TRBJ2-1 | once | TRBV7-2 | CASSPTGGRVYNEQFF | TGTGCCAGCAGCCCCACCGGCGGGAGGGTTTACAATGAGCAGTTCTTC
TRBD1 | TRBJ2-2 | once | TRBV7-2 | CASSLFGQGSYTGELFF | TGTGCCAGCAGCCTCTTCGGACAGGGATCTTACACCGGGGAGCTGTTTTTT
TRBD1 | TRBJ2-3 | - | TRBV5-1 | CASSPGTGADTQYF | TGCGCCAGCAGCCCCGGGACAGGGGCAGATACGCAGTATTTT
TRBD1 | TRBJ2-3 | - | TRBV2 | CASSGGQGTDTQYF | TGTGCCAGCAGTGGGGGACAGGGAACAGATACGCAGTATTTT
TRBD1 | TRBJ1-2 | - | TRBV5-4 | CASSLVTGPAGYTF | TGTGCCAGCAGCTTGGTGACAGGGCCGGCCGGCTACACCTTC
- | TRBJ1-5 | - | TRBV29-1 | CSVAYTGQSNQPQHF | TGCAGCGTTGCTTATACGGGTCAGAGCAATCAGCCCCAGCATTTT
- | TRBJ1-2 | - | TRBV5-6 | CASSLAGSPRAYGYTF | TGTGCCAGCAGCTTGGCGGGCAGCCCCAGGGCCTATGGCTACACCTTC
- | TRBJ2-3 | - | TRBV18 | CASSPSPMTDTQYF | TGTGCCAGCTCACCATCCCCTATGACAGATACGCAGTATTTT
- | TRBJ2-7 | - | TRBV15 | CATELGVKQYF | TGTGCCACCGAGCTAGGGGTGAAGCAGTACTTC